One and the same sample provided the 5 T cell receptor beta chains below, sequenced in a study of T cells in Graves' hyperthyroidism and ophthalmopathy (dated by TCRdb to the late 2010s). Libraries were made using multiplex PCR. The instrument was an Illumina HiSeq 2000. The TCR beta CDR3 regions were amplified from RNA transcripts. The TCR CDR3 was subjected to a first round of RT-PCR using the HTBI primer set and the Qiagen OneStep RT-PCR kit. TCRdb reworked the public reads: Q25 trimming with fastp, MiXCR clone assembly, productive beta chains retained. Rows matching on CDR3 protein sequence are summarized as one entry with the most common DNA and genes. In all, the sample holds roughly 290,000 distinct CDR3 sequences, and approximately 15% of those were seen once. The ten top clones hold around 55% of the sample. Sequenced sample: blood. The receptors come from a woman aged 55-75 years with Graves' ophthalmopathy.

The gene calls are TRBV19 and TRBJ2-7, with D perhaps assigned TRBD1 or TRBD2 (6 bases each). The V and J ends lost 6 bases and 7 bases respectively, with 22 bases between them. Germline-derived CDR1 and CDR2 are LNHDA and SQIVND (reference sequence). This CDR3 is built from 15 residues. CDR3 region: CASSRSSLQGGEQYF. The CDR3, as DNA: TGTGCCAGTAGCCGATCTTCATTACAGGGAGGAGAGCAGTACTTC.

This sequence joins TRBV5-1 and TRBJ2-5; a possible D gene is TRBD1 (5 bases). The V end lost 2 bases, the J end lost 3 bases, and 17 bases lay between the germline ends. Germline values: CDR1 SGHRS, CDR2 YFSETQ. The CDR3 length is 16 residues. The CDR3 bases are TGCGCCAGCAGCTTCCCCCTTTCGCAGGGTGAAGAGACCCAGTACTTC. Its translation is CASSFPLSQGEETQYF.

This clonotype was seen ten or more times. This chain connects TRBV20-1 to TRBJ2-3, with 12 bases lining up with TRBD2. The germline V gene encodes CDR1 DFQATT and CDR2 SNEGSKA (reference sequence). V gave up 2 bases and J gave up 2 bases; unmatched junction bases: 2. This CDR3 is built from 15 residues. DNA for the CDR3: TGCAGTGCTAGATGGACTAGCGGGGTCACAGATACGCAGTATTTT. It translates to CSARWTSGVTDTQYF.

In this sample, this clonotype turned up many times. This rearrangement joins TRBV18 to TRBJ2-1; TRBD1 agrees at 10 bases. The V segment lost 4 bases and the J segment 4 bases; nucleotides outside the gene matches: 4. The CDR3 runs to 15 residues. Germline V CDR1 and CDR2: KGHSH, LQKENI. The CDR3 region is CASSLGTGVYNEQFF. DNA for the CDR3: TGTGCCAGCTCACTAGGGACAGGGGTATACAATGAGCAGTTCTTC.

This clonotype showed up many times. The rearrangement uses TRBV4-1 and TRBJ1-1; no firm D call. This CDR3 is 13 amino acids long. Germline CDR1 and CDR2: MGHRA and YSYEKL. V was pared by 0 bases and J by 3 bases, with 5 bases between. The CDR3 reads CASSQEVHTEAFF. CDR3 sequence (DNA): TGCGCCAGCAGCCAAGAAGTCCACACTGAAGCTTTCTTT.